Below, 21 T cell receptor beta chains from the same sample are listed, as sequenced in a study of T cell changes during pregnancy in multiple sclerosis. Assay: immunoSEQ multiplex PCR; the TCRdb copy retains only in-frame clones and omits some. The sample lists over 45,000 clones; approximately 92% were seen once. The sample consisted of CD4+ T cells from peripheral blood mononuclear cells, taken in the second trimester of pregnancy. Receptors were obtained from a female donor in good health, enrolled as a control in a pregnancy study.

This clone was observed once. This rearrangement joins TRBV5-1 to TRBJ1-1; D is possibly TRBD1 (5 bases). The germline V gene has CDR1 SGHRS and CDR2 YFSETQ. Trimming pared 7 bases from V and 1 base from J, leaving 14 bases between. This CDR3 region has 14 residues. The CDR3, as DNA: TGCGCCAGCGGTATAGGGGATACGAACACTGAAGCTTTCTTT. This translates into CASGIGDTNTEAFF.

The count of this clone is one. The chain carries TRBV6-1 and TRBJ2-5; D gene uncertain. V was shortened by 7 bases and J by 5 bases, with 8 bases between the two germline ends. The CDR3 extends over 11 amino acids. Germline V lookup: CDR1 MNHNS, CDR2 SASEGT. The CDR3, as DNA: TGTGCCAGCACCTCCCTGGAGACCCAGTACTTC. This sequence encodes CASTSLETQYF.

The rearrangement links TRBV6-6 to TRBJ2-1; 8 positions match TRBD1. Germline trimming cut 5 bases from V and 0 bases from J; bases unmatched to any gene: 6. CDR1 and CDR2 (germline): MNHNY, SVGAGI (reference sequence). The CDR3 length is 16 residues. The CDR3 sequence: CASSTDRGRSYNEQFF. The CDR3 DNA reads as TGTGCCAGCAGTACAGACAGGGGACGCTCCTACAATGAGCAGTTCTTC.

The J gene is TRBJ2-1, the V gene TRBV30; D might be TRBD2 (5 bases). The CDR3 is made up of 12 amino acids. V lost 7 bases, J lost 2 bases, and 9 bases lay in between. Germline CDR1 is GTSNPN and CDR2 is SVGIG (reference sequence). The CDR3 DNA is TGTGCCTCGAGGAGGACCTACAATGAGCAGTTCTTC. Its protein is CASRRTYNEQFF. The entire variable domain, with the rest obtained from reference TRBV30 and TRBJ2-1, is as follows: SQTIHQWPATLVQPVGSPLSLECTVEGTSNPNLYWYRQAAGRGLQLLFYSVGIGQISSEVPQNLSASRPQDRQFILSSKKLLLSDSGFYLCASRRTYNEQFFGPGTRLTVL.

The chain has TRBV7-9 and TRBJ2-2; D gene unclear. The CDR3 totals 14 residues. Between the trimmed V and J ends, which lost 4 bases and 6 bases, there was a span of 12 bases. Looked up from germline, CDR1 is SEHNR and CDR2 is FQNEAQ (reference sequence). The CDR3 spells CASSSPPHAGELFF. The CDR3 bases are TGTGCCAGCAGCTCACCCCCACACGCCGGGGAGCTGTTTTTT.

The chain carries TRBV5-4 and TRBJ2-5; 8 bases agree with TRBD1. The V and J ends lost 5 bases and 5 bases, in that order; junction bases with no gene match: 8. The V gene's germline CDR1 is SGHNT and CDR2 YYREEE (reference sequence). The CDR3 is made up of 14 amino acids. CDR3 nucleotides: TGTGCCAGCAGGTCGGACAGGGTGGGGGAGACCCAGTACTTC. It specifies CASRSDRVGETQYF.

V usage is TRBV10-2 and J usage is TRBJ2-2; 7 nucleotides match TRBD2. CDR3 length: 13 residues. CDR1 and CDR2 (germline): WSHSY, SAAADI. The junction had 4 bases not matched to a gene; V was cut back by 6 bases and J by 6 bases. In DNA form, the CDR3 reads TGCGCCAGCAGCCCTCGGGGGGCCGGGGAGCTGTTTTTT. Translated, it gives CASSPRGAGELFF.

V and J are TRBV10-1 and TRBJ1-3; a possible D gene is TRBD1 (5 bases). CDR1 is WNHNN, CDR2 SYGVQD, per germline (reference sequence). V gave up 6 bases and J gave up 9 bases, with 9 bases separating them. The CDR3 runs 11 residues. The CDR3 spells CASSRGGTIYF. The CDR3 DNA reads as TGCGCCAGCAGCCGGGGGGGCACCATATATTTT.

The table lists this clone with many counts. This same CDR3 is encoded by further DNA sequences in the sample. The chain has TRBV2 and TRBJ1-1; TRBD1 aligns across 7 bases. Unmatched junction bases numbered 1, after V lost 6 bases and J lost 0 bases. The CDR3 length is 13 residues. Per germline, CDR1 SNHLY and CDR2 FYNNEI. The CDR3 nucleotides are TGTGCCAGCAGAGGACAGGTGAACACTGAAGCTTTCTTT. It is translated as CASRGQVNTEAFF.

V and J are TRBV18 and TRBJ2-3; D gene ambiguous. V lost 4 bases, J lost 1 base, and 15 bases lay in between. The length of the CDR3 is 16 residues. CDR1 is KGHSH and CDR2 is LQKENI in the germline V gene. The CDR3 sequence is CASSQYTPARTDTQYF. CDR3 DNA sequence: TGTGCCAGCTCACAATACACACCCGCTCGCACAGATACGCAGTATTTT.

The rearrangement links TRBV7-8 to TRBJ2-7; D is unclear. The V gene lost 4 bases and the J gene lost 3 bases, with 4 bases spanning the gap. The germline gives CDR1 SGHVS, CDR2 FQNEAQ. The CDR3 extends over 11 amino acids. CDR3 amino acids: CASSSFYEQYF. CDR3 nucleotide sequence: TGTGCCAGCAGCTCATTCTACGAGCAGTACTTC.

The chain employs TRBV4-2 and TRBJ2-2; possibly TRBD2 for D (7 bases). The CDR3 has 19 residues. The germline V gene encodes CDR1 LGHNA and CDR2 YNFKEQ. The V and J ends lost 4 bases and 4 bases respectively, with 25 bases between them. CDR3 residues: CASSPWGGGDLGGTGELFF. The CDR3 DNA is TGTGCCAGCAGCCCCTGGGGCGGGGGCGACTTAGGAGGCACCGGGGAGCTGTTTTTT.

The CDR3 DNA sequence: TGCGCCAGCAGCTTGGGAGCCCCCGGGAACCCTCTAGCGTTAGCCAAAAACATTCAGTACTTC. Protein: CASSLGAPGNPLALAKNIQYF. The chain links TRBV5-1 to TRBJ2-4, with a weak D call TRBD2 (6 bases). The CDR3 has 21 residues. Germline CDR1 is SGHRS and CDR2 is YFSETQ. The V and J ends lost 0 bases and 0 bases respectively, with 25 bases between them.

The sample holds one count of this clone. The gene calls are TRBV19 and TRBJ2-1, with 11 bases identical to TRBD2. The CDR3 totals 16 residues. V was pared by 3 bases and J by 7 bases, with 8 bases of the junction left unmatched. CDR1 and CDR2 from the germline V gene are LNHDA and SQIVND (reference sequence). The CDR3 loop is CASSILAGGQRNEQFF. As DNA, the CDR3 is TGTGCCAGTAGTATTCTAGCGGGAGGCCAGAGGAATGAGCAGTTCTTC.

This clone has just one count. The chain recombines TRBV5-4 with TRBJ1-2, with 9 bases matching TRBD1. The CDR3 spans 13 residues. V dropped 4 bases and J dropped 6; count of bases not matched to a gene: 4. In germline, CDR1 is SGHNT, CDR2 YYREEE (reference sequence). As DNA, the CDR3 is TGTGCCAGCAGCCCGGGACAGGGAGATGGCTACACCTTC. It specifies CASSPGQGDGYTF. Using reference TRBV5-4 and TRBJ1-2 for the parts outside the CDR3, the full variable domain is ETGVTQSPTHLIKTRGQQVTLRCSSQSGHNTVSWYQQALGQGPQFIFQYYREEENGRGNFPPRFSGLQFPNYSSELNVNALELDDSALYLCASSPGQGDGYTFGSGTRLTVV.

This chain links TRBV6-4 with TRBJ2-1; 12 positions match TRBD2. The trim removed 6 bases at V and 6 bases at J, leaving 6 bases unmatched. CDR3 size: 15 residues. CDR1 is MRHNA, CDR2 SNTAGT, per germline. The CDR3, as DNA: TGTGCCAGCAGCCCTCTAGCGGGAGGGGTCAATGAGCAGTTCTTC. The encoded protein is CASSPLAGGVNEQFF.

CDR3 sequence (DNA): TGTGCCAGCAGCGTAGGTGGGAGGGGTCAAGATACGCAGTATTTT. As protein: CASSVGGRGQDTQYF. The rearrangement links TRBV9 to TRBJ2-3, with 7 bases lining up with TRBD2. The CDR3 consists of 15 residues. The germline CDR1 and CDR2 sequences are SGDLS and YYNGEE. The ends lost 0 bases at V and 5 bases at J; junction bases unmatched: 6. Filled out from reference TRBV9 and TRBJ2-3, the complete variable domain reads DSGVTQTPKHLITATGQRVTLRCSPRSGDLSVYWYQQSLDQGLQFLIQYYNGEERAKGNILERFSAQQFPDLHSELNLSSLELGDSALYFCASSVGGRGQDTQYFGPGTRLTVL.

This chain connects TRBV10-2 to TRBJ2-1, with TRBD2 matching 8 bases. This CDR3 has 13 residues. V gave up 6 bases and J gave up 4 bases; unmatched junction bases: 2. The germline V gene has CDR1 WSHSY and CDR2 SAAADI. CDR3 sequence: CASRTSAYNEQFF. Written as DNA, the CDR3 is TGCGCCAGCAGGACTAGCGCGTACAATGAGCAGTTCTTC.

The V and J genes are TRBV11-2 and TRBJ1-2; 8 nucleotides line up with TRBD1. The CDR3 runs 13 residues. Germline V lookup: CDR1 SGHAT, CDR2 FQNNGV. Trimming removed 4 bases from V and 4 bases from J; junction bases left unmatched: 2. The chain's CDR3 is CASSSTGAYGYTF. The CDR3 nucleotides are TGTGCCAGCAGCTCGACAGGGGCCTATGGCTACACCTTC.

The chain uses TRBV4-1 and TRBJ2-5; the D gene is possibly TRBD1 (6 bases). Germline V gene lookup returns CDR1 MGHRA and CDR2 YSYEKL. The CDR3 loop spans 16 amino acids. V shed 1 base and J shed 4 bases, with 16 bases lying between them. CDR3 sequence reads: CASSQAAAGVGETQYF. The CDR3 DNA follows: TGCGCCAGCAGCCAAGCGGCGGCAGGGGTTGGAGAGACCCAGTACTTC.

This clone is a singleton in its sample. CDR3 sequence reads: CSVEEGARETQYF. In nucleotides, the CDR3 is TGCAGCGTTGAGGAGGGGGCCCGAGAGACCCAGTACTTC. This chain uses TRBV29-1 with TRBJ2-5, with D tentatively TRBD1 (7 bases). The germline CDR1 and CDR2 sequences are SQVTM and ANQGSEA. V dropped 3 bases and J dropped 4 bases, with 12 bases sitting between them. CDR3 length equals 13 residues.